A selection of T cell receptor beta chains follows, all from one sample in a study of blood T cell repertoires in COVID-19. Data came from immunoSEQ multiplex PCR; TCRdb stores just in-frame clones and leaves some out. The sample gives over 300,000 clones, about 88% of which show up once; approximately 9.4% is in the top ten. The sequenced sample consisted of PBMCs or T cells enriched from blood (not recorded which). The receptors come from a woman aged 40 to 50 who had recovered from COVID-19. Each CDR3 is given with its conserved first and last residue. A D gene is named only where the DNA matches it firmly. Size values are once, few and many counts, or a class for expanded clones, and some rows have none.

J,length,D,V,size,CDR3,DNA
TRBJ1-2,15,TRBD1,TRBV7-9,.,CASSGGGQGFYGYTF,TGTGCCAGCAGCGGAGGTGGACAGGGGTTCTATGGCTACACCTTC
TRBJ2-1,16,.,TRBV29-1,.,CSVEDQGQGRYNEQFF,TGCAGCGTTGAAGATCAAGGGCAGGGTCGATACAATGAGCAGTTCTTC
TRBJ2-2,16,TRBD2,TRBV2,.,CASSKLAGGNTGELFF,TGTGCCAGCAGTAAACTAGCGGGCGGGAACACCGGGGAGCTGTTTTTT
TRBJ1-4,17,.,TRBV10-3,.,CAISDPEGGLEDEKLFF,TGTGCCATCAGTGACCCGGAGGGGGGGTTGGAGGATGAAAAACTGTTTTTT
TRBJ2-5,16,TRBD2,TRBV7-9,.,CASSSGSGGYQETQYF,TGTGCCAGCAGCTCAGGGAGCGGGGGGTACCAAGAGACCCAGTACTTC
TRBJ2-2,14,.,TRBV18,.,CASSARRDTGELFF,TGTGCCAGCTCAGCCCGGCGGGACACCGGGGAGCTGTTTTTT
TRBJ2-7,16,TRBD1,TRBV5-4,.,CASSHRTGGAFYEQYF,TGTGCCAGCAGCCACCGAACAGGGGGAGCATTCTACGAGCAGTACTTC
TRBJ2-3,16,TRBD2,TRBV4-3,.,CASSPASGTSTDTQYF,TGCGCCAGCAGCCCGGCTAGCGGGACTAGCACAGATACGCAGTATTTT
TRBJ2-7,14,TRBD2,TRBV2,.,CASSEGTSGYEQYF,TGTGCCAGCAGTGAAGGGACTAGCGGGTACGAGCAGTACTTC
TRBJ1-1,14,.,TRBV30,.,CAWTKGGLGTEAFF,TGTGCCTGGACAAAGGGGGGGCTGGGGACTGAAGCTTTCTTT
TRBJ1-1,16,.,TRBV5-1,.,CASSLGPARENTEAFF,TGCGCCAGCAGCTTGGGGCCCGCCAGGGAGAACACTGAAGCTTTCTTT
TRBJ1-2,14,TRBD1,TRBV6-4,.,CASSDLDRGVGYTF,TGTGCCAGCAGTGACTTGGACAGGGGGGTTGGCTACACCTTC
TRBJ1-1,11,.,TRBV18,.,CASSRGAEAFF,TGTGCCAGCTCACGCGGCGCTGAAGCTTTCTTT
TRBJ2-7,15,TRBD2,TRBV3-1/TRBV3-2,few,CASSQVAGVTYEQYF,TGTGCCAGCAGCCAAGTAGCGGGAGTAACCTACGAGCAGTACTTC
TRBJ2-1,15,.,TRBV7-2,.,CASSSRGGDLNEQFF,TGTGCCAGCAGCTCACGAGGGGGGGACCTCAATGAGCAGTTCTTC
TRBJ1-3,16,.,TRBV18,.,CASSPLLRDSGNTIYF,TGTGCCAGCTCACCACTTCTTCGAGACTCTGGAAACACCATATATTTT
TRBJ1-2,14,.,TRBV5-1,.,CASSLEVLAYGYTF,TGCGCCAGCAGCTTGGAAGTATTGGCCTATGGCTACACCTTC
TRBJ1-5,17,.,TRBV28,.,CASSFSGVWEGVQPQHF,TGTGCCAGCAGTTTCTCTGGGGTTTGGGAGGGAGTTCAGCCCCAGCATTTT
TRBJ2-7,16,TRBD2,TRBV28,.,CASSPRGGVLGYEQYF,TGTGCCAGCAGTCCCCGGGGGGGGGTATTGGGCTACGAGCAGTACTTC
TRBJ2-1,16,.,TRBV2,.,CASSEGPSFSYNEQFF,TGTGCCAGCAGTGAAGGGCCCAGTTTCTCCTACAATGAGCAGTTCTTC
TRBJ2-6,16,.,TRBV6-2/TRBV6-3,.,CASSYGGARWANVLTF,TGTGCCAGCAGTTATGGGGGGGCGCGCTGGGCCAACGTCCTGACTTTC
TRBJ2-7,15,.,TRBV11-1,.,CASSSPTSGTYEQYF,TGTGCCAGCAGCTCCCCGACTAGTGGGACCTACGAGCAGTACTTC
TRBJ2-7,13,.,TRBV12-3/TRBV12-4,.,CASTPTALNEQYF,TGTGCCAGCACCCCGACAGCCCTTAACGAGCAGTACTTC
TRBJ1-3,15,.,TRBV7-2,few,CASSRRGPSGNTIYF,TGTGCCAGCAGCCGCCGGGGTCCCTCTGGAAACACCATATATTTT
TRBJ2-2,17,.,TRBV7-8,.,CASSLRRGNSNTGELFF,TGTGCCAGCAGCCTTCGACGGGGGAACTCGAACACCGGGGAGCTGTTTTTT
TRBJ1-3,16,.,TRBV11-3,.,CASSDYTGIFGNTIYF,TGTGCCAGCAGCGATTACACAGGGATTTTTGGAAACACCATATATTTT
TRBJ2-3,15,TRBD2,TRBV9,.,CASSASGGREDTQYF,TGTGCCAGCAGCGCCTCGGGAGGGAGGGAAGATACGCAGTATTTT
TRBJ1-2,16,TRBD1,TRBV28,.,CASSSFTGTGGDGYTF,TGTGCCAGCAGTTCGTTTACCGGGACAGGGGGGGATGGCTACACCTTC
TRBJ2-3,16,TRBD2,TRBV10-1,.,CASSAISGGVADTQYF,TGCGCCAGCAGTGCTATAAGCGGGGGTGTCGCAGATACGCAGTATTTT
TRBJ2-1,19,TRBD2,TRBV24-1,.,CATSDQGQVGLAGLNEQFF,TGTGCCACCAGTGACCAAGGACAGGTGGGACTAGCGGGACTCAATGAGCAGTTCTTC
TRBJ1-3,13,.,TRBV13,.,CASSLRGGNTIYF,TGTGCCAGCAGCTTAAGGGGGGGAAACACCATATATTTT
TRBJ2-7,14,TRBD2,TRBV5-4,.,CASSSLQRGTEQYF,TGTGCCAGCAGCTCCCTCCAGCGGGGCACCGAGCAGTACTTC
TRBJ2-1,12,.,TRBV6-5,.,CASSPSLDEQFF,TGTGCCAGCAGTCCTAGCTTGGATGAGCAGTTCTTC
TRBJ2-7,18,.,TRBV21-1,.,CASSKNTFRTSGFHEQYF,TGTGCCAGCAGCAAAAACACATTCCGGACTAGCGGGTTCCACGAGCAGTACTTC
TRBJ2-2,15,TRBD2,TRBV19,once,CASSRERENTGELFF,TGTGCCAGTAGTAGAGAGCGGGAGAACACCGGGGAGCTGTTTTTT
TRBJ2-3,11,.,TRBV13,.,CASSRGDTQYF,TGTGCCAGCAGCCGGGGAGATACGCAGTATTTT
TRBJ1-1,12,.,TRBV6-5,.,CASGEWNTEAFF,TGTGCCAGTGGAGAGTGGAACACTGAAGCTTTCTTT
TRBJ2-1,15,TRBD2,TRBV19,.,CASSIFRGGGNEQFF,TGTGCCAGTAGTATATTCCGGGGGGGAGGGAATGAGCAGTTCTTC
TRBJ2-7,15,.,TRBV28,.,CASSLRVKRLLEQYF,TGTGCCAGCAGTCTCAGGGTAAAGCGCTTATTAGAGCAGTACTTC
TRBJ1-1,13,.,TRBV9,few,CASSLTDNTEAFF,TGTGCCAGCAGCTTGACAGATAACACTGAAGCTTTCTTT
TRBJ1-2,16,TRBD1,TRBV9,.,CASSVGITGESYGYTF,TGTGCCAGCAGCGTAGGAATTACAGGGGAGTCCTATGGCTACACCTTC
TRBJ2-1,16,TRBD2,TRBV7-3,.,CATGLAGTSSYNEQFF,TGTGCCACCGGACTAGCGGGGACAAGCTCCTACAATGAGCAGTTCTTC
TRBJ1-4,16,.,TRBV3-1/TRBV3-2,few,CASSQDEEGRREKLFF,TGTGCCAGCAGCCAAGATGAAGAGGGTAGAAGAGAAAAACTGTTTTTT